These 2 T cell receptor beta chains share one sample of origin, sequenced in a study of blood T cell repertoires in COVID-19 (dated by TCRdb to between 2020 and 2021). Libraries were built with the immunoSEQ multiplex PCR assay. TCRdb took over this immuneACCESS table, retaining in-frame rearrangements with V and J assigned. Such tables are incomplete; in checked studies, under half of the missing clones stem from an unresolved V gene, and the remainder is unexplained. The sample records some 300,000 clones, 90% of which are singletons. Together, the top ten hold over 5% of the sample. The sequenced sample was peripheral blood. The origin of the receptors is a woman aged 50 to 65 with COVID-19, enrolled during active disease.

The genes are TRBV7-8 and TRBJ1-1; D is undetermined. Germline lookup yields CDR1 SGHVS and CDR2 FQNEAQ. The ends were cut back, 5 bases at V and 1 base at J, with 8 bases in the middle. This CDR3 has 13 amino acids. This CDR3 is CASSPSWNTEAFF. DNA of the CDR3: TGTGCCAGCAGCCCGTCGTGGAACACTGAAGCTTTCTTT.

This sequence joins TRBV6-4 and TRBJ2-1, with a weak D call TRBD1 (5 bases). The germline CDR1 and CDR2 sequences are MRHNA and SNTAGT. The CDR3 has 14 residues. V lost 5 bases and J 5 bases, leaving 13 bases between the germline ends. CDR3 in amino acids: CASSPLDSDNEQFF. In nucleotides, the CDR3 is TGTGCCAGCAGTCCCCTCGACAGTGACAATGAGCAGTTCTTC.